This TCR beta chain is drawn from a study of identical twins. In TCRdb, the 5' RACE reads were re-called with MiXCR into one record per CDR3 protein. The sample gives roughly 500,000 distinct CDR3 sequences, approximately 22% of which show up once; under 0.95% is in the top ten. Regarding the study as a whole: Recombination models fit unrelated individuals' TCR alpha sharing but underestimated twins'.

In the case of this clonotype: Its antigen is unknown. One junction end does not reproduce the germline sequence, and a read error may be involved.

This sample was also put to use in a study of T cells expressing NK-cell markers. That paper adds: From sorted CD3+CD56+NKG2C+, CD3+CD56+NKG2C- and CD3+CD56-NKG2C+ T cells came the TCR beta repertoires. Also leading the CD3+CD56-NKG2C+ fraction in a few donors were these clonotypes.

Sequencing was performed on CD4+ T cells sorted from blood. The receptor's source is a woman between 18 and 29 years old in good health.

CDR3: CAWSVSNNQPQPF. CDR3 coding DNA: TGTGCCTGGAGTGTAAGTAACAATCAGCCCCAGCCTTTT. The chain couples TRBV30 to TRBJ1-5; D gene unclear. The CDR3 spans 13 residues. Germline V lookup: CDR1 GTSNPN, CDR2 SVGIG (reference sequence).